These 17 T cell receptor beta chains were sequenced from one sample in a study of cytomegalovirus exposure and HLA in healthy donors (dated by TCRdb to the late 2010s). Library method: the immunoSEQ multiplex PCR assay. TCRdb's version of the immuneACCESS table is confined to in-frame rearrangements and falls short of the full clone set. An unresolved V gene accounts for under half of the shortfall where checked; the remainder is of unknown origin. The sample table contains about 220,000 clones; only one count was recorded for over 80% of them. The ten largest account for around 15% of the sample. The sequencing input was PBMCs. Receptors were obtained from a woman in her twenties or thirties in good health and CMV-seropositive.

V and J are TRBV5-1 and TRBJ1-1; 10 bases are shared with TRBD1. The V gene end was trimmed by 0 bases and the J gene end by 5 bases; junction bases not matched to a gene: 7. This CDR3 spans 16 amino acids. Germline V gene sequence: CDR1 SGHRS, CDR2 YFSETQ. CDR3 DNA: TGCGCCAGCAGCTTGGCCGTTACGGACAGGGGGACTGAAGCTTTCTTT. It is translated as CASSLAVTDRGTEAFF.

CDR3 sequence (DNA): TGTGCCAGCAGTTTAATGTTCAGTTTCGAGCAGTACTTC. It encodes CASSLMFSFEQYF. The J gene is TRBJ2-7, the V gene TRBV28; no firm D call. V lost 2 bases and J 6 bases, leaving 11 bases between the germline ends. This CDR3 spans 13 amino acids. Germline CDR1 is MDHEN and CDR2 is SYDVKM.

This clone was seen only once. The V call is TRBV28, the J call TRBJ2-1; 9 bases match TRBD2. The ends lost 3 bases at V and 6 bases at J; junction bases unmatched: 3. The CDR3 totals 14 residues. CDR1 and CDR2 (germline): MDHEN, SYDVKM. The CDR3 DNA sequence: TGTGCCAGCAGTTTGGGCGGGAGGGCCAATGAGCAGTTCTTC. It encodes CASSLGGRANEQFF.

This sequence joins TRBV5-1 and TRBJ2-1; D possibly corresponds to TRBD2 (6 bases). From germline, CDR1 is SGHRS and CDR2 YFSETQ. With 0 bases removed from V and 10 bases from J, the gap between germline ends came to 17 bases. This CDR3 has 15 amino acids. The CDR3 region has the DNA TGCGCCAGCAGCTTGGTGCGGGGCTCGCTCGGGGAGCAGTTCTTC. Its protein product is CASSLVRGSLGEQFF. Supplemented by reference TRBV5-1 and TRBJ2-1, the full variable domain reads KAGVTQTPRYLIKTRGQQVTLSCSPISGHRSVSWYQQTPGQGLQFLFEYFSETQRNKGNFPGRFSGRQFSNSRSEMNVSTLELGDSALYLCASSLVRGSLGEQFFGPGTRLTVL.

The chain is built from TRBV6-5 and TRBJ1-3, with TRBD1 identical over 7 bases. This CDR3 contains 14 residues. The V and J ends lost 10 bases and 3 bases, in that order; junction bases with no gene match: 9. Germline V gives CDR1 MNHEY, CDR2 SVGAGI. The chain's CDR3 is CATKVRDSGNTIYF. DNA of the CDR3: TGTGCCACCAAAGTTAGGGACAGTGGAAACACCATATATTTT.

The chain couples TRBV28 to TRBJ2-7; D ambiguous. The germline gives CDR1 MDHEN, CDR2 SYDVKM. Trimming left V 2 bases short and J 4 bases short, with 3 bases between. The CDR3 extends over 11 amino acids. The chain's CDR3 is CASSLDYEQYF. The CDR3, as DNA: TGTGCCAGCAGTTTAGATTACGAGCAGTACTTC.

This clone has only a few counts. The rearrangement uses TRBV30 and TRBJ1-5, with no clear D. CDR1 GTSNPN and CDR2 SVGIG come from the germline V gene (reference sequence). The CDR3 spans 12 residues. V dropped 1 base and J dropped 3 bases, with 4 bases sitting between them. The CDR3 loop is CAWSGANQPQHF. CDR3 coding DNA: TGTGCCTGGAGTGGTGCCAATCAGCCCCAGCATTTT.

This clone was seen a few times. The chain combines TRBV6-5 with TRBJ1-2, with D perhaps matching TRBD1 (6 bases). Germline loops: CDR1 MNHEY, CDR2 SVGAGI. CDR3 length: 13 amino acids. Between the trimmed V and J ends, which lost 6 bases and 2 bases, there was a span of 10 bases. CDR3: CASRRGQNYGYTF. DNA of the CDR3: TGTGCCAGCAGACGCGGACAGAACTATGGCTACACCTTC.

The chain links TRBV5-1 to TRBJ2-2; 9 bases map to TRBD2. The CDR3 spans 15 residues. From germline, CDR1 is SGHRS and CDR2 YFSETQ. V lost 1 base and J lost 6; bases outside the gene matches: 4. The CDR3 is CASSLKRGVAGELFF. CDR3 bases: TGCGCCAGCAGCTTGAAGCGGGGGGTCGCCGGGGAGCTGTTTTTT.

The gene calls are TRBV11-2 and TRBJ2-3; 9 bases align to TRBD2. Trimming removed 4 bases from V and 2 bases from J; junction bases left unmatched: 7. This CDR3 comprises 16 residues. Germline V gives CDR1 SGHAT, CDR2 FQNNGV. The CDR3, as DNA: TGTGCCAGCAGCTCCCGGACTAGCGCGACCACAGATACGCAGTATTTT. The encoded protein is CASSSRTSATTDTQYF.

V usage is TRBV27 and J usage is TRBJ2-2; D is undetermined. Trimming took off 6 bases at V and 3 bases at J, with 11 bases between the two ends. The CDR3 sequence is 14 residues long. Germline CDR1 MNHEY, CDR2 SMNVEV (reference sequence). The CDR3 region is CASSPIGYTGELFF. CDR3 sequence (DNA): TGTGCCAGCAGCCCAATAGGGTACACCGGGGAGCTGTTTTTT.

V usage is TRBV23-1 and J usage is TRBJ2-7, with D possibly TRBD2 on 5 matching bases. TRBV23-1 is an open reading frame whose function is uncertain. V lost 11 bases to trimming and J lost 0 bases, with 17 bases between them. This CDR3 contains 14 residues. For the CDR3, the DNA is TGCGCCGGCAAGACCATACGGGGCTCCTACGAGCAGTACTTC. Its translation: CAGKTIRGSYEQYF.

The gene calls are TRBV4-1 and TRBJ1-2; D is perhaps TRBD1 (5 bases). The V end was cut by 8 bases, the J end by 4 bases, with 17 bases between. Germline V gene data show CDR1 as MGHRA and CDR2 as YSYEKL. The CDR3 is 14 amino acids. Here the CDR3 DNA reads TGCGCCAGCTCCCTATATGAGGGGCCCTATGGCTACACCTTC. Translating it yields CASSLYEGPYGYTF.

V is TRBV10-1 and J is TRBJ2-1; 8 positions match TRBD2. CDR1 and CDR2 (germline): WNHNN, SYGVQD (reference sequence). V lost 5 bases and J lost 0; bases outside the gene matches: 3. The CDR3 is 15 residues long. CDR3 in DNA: TGCGCCAGCAGTCCACTAGCGGACTCCTACAATGAGCAGTTCTTC. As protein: CASSPLADSYNEQFF.

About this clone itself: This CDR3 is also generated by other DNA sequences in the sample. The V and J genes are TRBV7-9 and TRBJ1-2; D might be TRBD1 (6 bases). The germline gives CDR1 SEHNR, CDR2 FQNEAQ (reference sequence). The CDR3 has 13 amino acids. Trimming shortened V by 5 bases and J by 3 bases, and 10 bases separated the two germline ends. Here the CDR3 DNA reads TGTGCCAGCAGCCCCAGGACAGACTATGGCTACACCTTC. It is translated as CASSPRTDYGYTF.

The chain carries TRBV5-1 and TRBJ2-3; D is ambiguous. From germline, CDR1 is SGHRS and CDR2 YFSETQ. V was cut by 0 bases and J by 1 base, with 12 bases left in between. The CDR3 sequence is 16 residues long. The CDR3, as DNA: TGCGCCAGCAGCTTGGGAGCCAGCCCCGGCACAGATACGCAGTATTTT. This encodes CASSLGASPGTDTQYF.

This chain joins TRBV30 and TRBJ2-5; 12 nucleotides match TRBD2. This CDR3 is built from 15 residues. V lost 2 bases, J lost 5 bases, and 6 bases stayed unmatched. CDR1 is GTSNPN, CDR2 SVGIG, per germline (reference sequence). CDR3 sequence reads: CAWSRTSGKGETQYF. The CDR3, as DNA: TGTGCCTGGAGTAGGACTAGCGGGAAAGGGGAGACCCAGTACTTC.